The rows below give T cell receptor beta chains drawn from one sample of a study of blood T cell repertoires in COVID-19. Sequenced by immunoSEQ multiplex PCR; TCRdb stores in-frame clones only, minus some. The data contain under 130,000 clones, approximately 79% of them singletons. Sequencing was carried out using peripheral blood. The receptors shown here come from a man aged 70 or older with active or convalescent COVID-19. CDR3s include the opening cysteine and the closing phenylalanine or tryptophan. The order of the fields is clone size, V gene, J gene, D gene, CDR3 DNA, CDR3 protein. The D gene is left open where the match is weak. Size is omitted from some rows. Given values are once, few, many or a class for expanded clones.

.	TRBV19	TRBJ2-1	TRBD2	TGTGCCAGTAGTGATAGCGGGAGCGCGGGGAATGAGCAGTTCTTC	CASSDSGSAGNEQFF
.	TRBV30	TRBJ1-3	.	TGTGCCTGGAGTGTATACGGGATAGGACAGTCTGGAAACACCATATATTTT	CAWSVYGIGQSGNTIYF
few	TRBV4-1	TRBJ2-7	TRBD1	TGCGCCAGCAGCCAAGCTATTGGACAGGGGGCAGGCGAGCAGTACTTC	CASSQAIGQGAGEQYF
.	TRBV4-1	TRBJ2-3	TRBD2	TGCGCCAGCAGCCAAGGCCTAGCGGAAAGCACAGATACGCAGTATTTT	CASSQGLAESTDTQYF
.	TRBV28	TRBJ1-6	.	TGTGCCAGCAGTTTTGGTGTTAGCTATAATTCACCCCTCCACTTT	CASSFGVSYNSPLHF
few	TRBV4-1	TRBJ1-3	TRBD1	TGCGCCAGCAGCCAAGTCATACAGGGGGCACCAAGAAACACCATATATTTT	CASSQVIQGAPRNTIYF
.	TRBV5-1	TRBJ1-2	.	TGCGCCAGCAGCTCGACAGTGGATGGCTACACCTTC	CASSSTVDGYTF
.	TRBV3-1/TRBV3-2	TRBJ2-1	.	TGTGCCAGCAGCCAAGTAGTAAGGAGCAATGAGCAGTTCTTC	CASSQVVRSNEQFF
once	TRBV3-1/TRBV3-2	TRBJ1-1	.	TGTGCCAGCAGCCATTCTACCGCGAACACTGAAGCTTTCTTT	CASSHSTANTEAFF
.	TRBV3-1/TRBV3-2	TRBJ1-4	TRBD1	TGTGCCAGCAGCCAACCAAAACAGGGGGCTAGAGAAAAACTGTTTTTT	CASSQPKQGAREKLFF
few	TRBV2	TRBJ1-4	.	TGTGCCAGCAGTTCCCTTACAGGTAGCGAAAAACTGTTTTTT	CASSSLTGSEKLFF